A single sample gave rise to the 20 T cell receptor beta chains below, sequenced in a study of blood T cell repertoires in COVID-19 (dated by TCRdb to the early 2020s). To prepare the library, the immunoSEQ multiplex PCR assay was applied. The immuneACCESS repertoire file appears here via TCRdb, limited to in-frame rearrangements. These files lack a portion of the clones; in checked studies, under half of the deficit traces to unresolved V genes, and the cause of the others is not known. A total of about 400,000 clones appear in this sample, 87% of them only once. Jointly, the top ten make up less than 2.5% of the sample. The sample consisted of PBMCs or T cells enriched from blood (not recorded which). These receptors originate from a middle-aged man in a cohort exposed to, infected with or recovered from COVID-19 (not recorded which).

The V and J genes are TRBV18 and TRBJ2-5; perhaps TRBD2 as D (6 bases). CDR3 length equals 14 residues. With 3 bases removed from V and 2 bases from J, the gap between germline ends came to 10 bases. The germline V gene encodes CDR1 KGHSH and CDR2 LQKENI. This CDR3 reads CASSPGRGQETQYF. The CDR3 bases are TGTGCCAGCTCACCGGGGCGGGGACAAGAGACCCAGTACTTC.

The rearrangement joins TRBV7-9 to TRBJ2-6, with TRBD1 identical over 10 bases. The CDR3 has 17 amino acids. V lost 5 bases to trimming and J lost 4 bases; unmatched junction nucleotides: 8. Looked up from germline, CDR1 is SEHNR and CDR2 is FQNEAQ (reference sequence). The CDR3 DNA reads TGTGCCAGCAGCCGCCGGACAGGGGGAGCCGGGGCCAACGTCCTGACTTTC. It encodes CASSRRTGGAGANVLTF.

V is TRBV27 and J is TRBJ1-2, with 8 bases that match TRBD1. Germline V CDR1 and CDR2: MNHEY, SMNVEV (reference sequence). Trimming at V came to 11 bases and at J to 7 bases, leaving 9 bases not matched to a gene. The CDR3 covers 12 residues. The CDR3 coding sequence is TGTGCCGGTCATCAGGGGGCCAGTGGCTACACCTTC. Protein product: CAGHQGASGYTF.

The V call is TRBV5-1, the J call TRBJ2-1; TRBD2 agrees at 8 bases. CDR1 and CDR2 (germline): SGHRS, YFSETQ. The V segment lost 4 bases and the J segment 8 bases; nucleotides outside the gene matches: 8. The CDR3 has 14 residues. CDR3 coding DNA: TGCGCCAGCAGCCCCGGTAGCGGGATGTATGAGCAGTTCTTC. It translates to CASSPGSGMYEQFF.

The chain links TRBV28 to TRBJ1-2; D unclear. CDR1 and CDR2 (germline): MDHEN, SYDVKM. The CDR3 loop spans 13 amino acids. V was clipped by 6 bases and J by 2 bases, with 10 bases between them. CDR3 coding DNA: TGTGCCAGCAGCAATACCAGGAACTATGGCTACACCTTC. Protein sequence: CASSNTRNYGYTF.

This rearrangement joins TRBV30 to TRBJ1-3; D is undetermined. The length of the CDR3 is 15 residues. Trimming cost V 3 bases and J 0 bases, with 12 bases left between them. CDR1 and CDR2 (germline): GTSNPN, SVGIG (reference sequence). The CDR3 loop is CAWSPGLDSGNTIYF. The CDR3 DNA follows: TGTGCCTGGAGCCCCGGACTGGACTCTGGAAACACCATATATTTT.

The V call is TRBV6-1, the J call TRBJ2-1; the match to TRBD2 covers 14 bases. Germline CDR1 MNHNS, CDR2 SASEGT. The J segment lost 2 bases and the V segment lost 3 bases, leaving 6 bases of the junction unmatched. The CDR3 totals 18 residues. The CDR3 region is CASSEGLAGARTYNEQFF. The CDR3, as DNA: TGTGCCAGCAGTGAGGGACTAGCGGGAGCCAGGACCTACAATGAGCAGTTCTTC.

This rearrangement joins TRBV2 to TRBJ2-5; TRBD1 is a possible D gene (6 bases). The CDR3 loop spans 13 amino acids. V lost 8 bases, J lost 5 bases, and 15 bases lay in between. Germline V CDR1 and CDR2: SNHLY, FYNNEI. Here the CDR3 DNA reads TGTGCCAGCGGGGGCTTGAATGGGGAGACCCAGTACTTC. It is translated as CASGGLNGETQYF.

The V and J genes are TRBV2 and TRBJ2-7, with 7 bases lining up with TRBD1. The CDR3 is made up of 13 amino acids. Trimming at V came to 5 bases and at J to 3 bases, leaving 4 bases not matched to a gene. Per germline, CDR1 SNHLY and CDR2 FYNNEI. As DNA, the CDR3 is TGTGCCAGCAGTATGGGACAGAACTACGAGCAGTACTTC. It is translated as CASSMGQNYEQYF.

The V and J genes are TRBV27 and TRBJ1-1, with 9 bases lining up with TRBD1. The CDR3 extends over 16 amino acids. Germline loops: CDR1 MNHEY, CDR2 SMNVEV (reference sequence). V trimming: 2 bases; J trimming: 3 bases; junction bases outside the gene matches: 7. CDR3 coding DNA: TGTGCCAGCAGTTTAATGGGGCGACAGGGGGACACTGAAGCTTTCTTT. Protein sequence: CASSLMGRQGDTEAFF.

The chain joins TRBV3-1 (or the pseudogene TRBV3-2) to TRBJ2-7; the match to TRBD2 covers 9 bases. J was trimmed by 2 bases and V by 5 bases; bases with no gene match: 7. Per the germline V gene, CDR1 is LGHDT and CDR2 is YNNKEL (reference sequence). This CDR3 comprises 15 residues. The CDR3 is CASSTSGRLTYEQYF. The CDR3 region has the DNA TGTGCCAGCAGCACGAGCGGGAGGCTTACCTACGAGCAGTACTTC.

The V call is TRBV28, the J call TRBJ1-2; 9 bases match TRBD1. The CDR3 is 13 amino acids. V lost 6 bases, J lost 4 bases, and 3 bases stayed unmatched. Germline V gene lookup returns CDR1 MDHEN and CDR2 SYDVKM. The chain's CDR3 is CASRPTGGYGYTF. CDR3 in DNA: TGTGCCAGCAGACCGACAGGGGGCTATGGCTACACCTTC.

The chain joins TRBV28 to TRBJ2-7; tentative D call: TRBD2 (7 bases). Trimming stripped 6 bases from V and 4 bases from J, with 16 bases between. Per germline, CDR1 MDHEN and CDR2 SYDVKM. The CDR3 has 14 residues. CDR3 protein: CASSHQGGDYEQYF. DNA of the CDR3: TGTGCCAGCAGCCATCAAGGGGGGGATTACGAGCAGTACTTC.

The rearrangement joins TRBV19 to TRBJ2-5; 11 nucleotides agree with TRBD2. Per the germline V gene, CDR1 is LNHDA and CDR2 is SQIVND (reference sequence). With 3 bases clipped from V and 6 bases from J, the junction kept 3 bases outside the gene matches. The CDR3 runs 14 residues. CDR3 DNA: TGTGCCAGTAGTATGGTAGCGGGAGGGCAGACCCAGTACTTC. As protein: CASSMVAGGQTQYF.

The rearrangement joins TRBV19 to TRBJ1-2; D is unresolved. The CDR3 loop spans 13 amino acids. V lost 5 bases, J lost 4 bases, and 11 bases lay in between. The V gene's germline CDR1 is LNHDA and CDR2 SQIVND (reference sequence). This CDR3 reads CASSWALGYGYTF. The DNA of the CDR3 is TGTGCCAGTAGTTGGGCGCTTGGCTATGGCTACACCTTC.

J is TRBJ2-2 and V is TRBV30, with 8 bases that match TRBD2. The CDR3 loop spans 17 amino acids. Germline V gene sequence: CDR1 GTSNPN, CDR2 SVGIG (reference sequence). With V trimmed by 3 bases and J by 0 bases, 9 bases remained unmatched. The CDR3 region is CAWSPGSGSANTGELFF. CDR3 nucleotide sequence: TGTGCCTGGAGCCCGGGGAGCGGGAGCGCGAACACCGGGGAGCTGTTTTTT. Complete variable domain (other parts from reference TRBV30 and TRBJ2-2): SQTIHQWPATLVQPVGSPLSLECTVEGTSNPNLYWYRQAAGRGLQLLFYSVGIGQISSEVPQNLSASRPQDRQFILSSKKLLLSDSGFYLCAWSPGSGSANTGELFFGEGSRLTVL.

The CDR3 here is CASSLGGGNTGELFF. CDR3 DNA sequence: TGTGCCAGCAGCTTAGGGGGGGGTAACACCGGGGAGCTGTTTTTT. J is TRBJ2-2 and V is TRBV11-2; 7 bases agree with TRBD2. Germline CDR1 SGHAT, CDR2 FQNNGV. Unmatched junction bases numbered 1, after V lost 1 base and J lost 2 bases. The CDR3 is made up of 15 amino acids.

The chain is built from TRBV6-2 or TRBV6-3 and TRBJ1-1; no clear D gene. This CDR3 contains 13 residues. V was pared by 2 bases and J by 6 bases, with 10 bases between. CDR1 and CDR2 from the germline V gene are MNHEY and SVGEGT. CDR3: CASSYGSSSEAFF. The CDR3 region has the DNA TGTGCCAGCAGTTACGGCTCTTCTTCTGAAGCTTTCTTT.

The CDR3: CASRFTYPNQPQHF. The DNA of the CDR3 is TGTGCAAGTCGCTTCACATACCCCAATCAGCCCCAGCATTTT. The gene calls are TRBV12-2 and TRBJ1-5; the table gives TRBD1 as D, unverified against the DNA. TRBV12-2 is a documented pseudogene. The CDR3 is 14 amino acids.

The chain carries TRBV7-8 and TRBJ2-1, with TRBD2 matching 8 bases. Losses at the gene ends were 5 bases for V and 3 bases for J; bases not matched to a gene: 6. This CDR3 has 15 amino acids. Germline loops: CDR1 SGHVS, CDR2 FQNEAQ. The CDR3: CASSTGLAGYNEQFF. The DNA of the CDR3 is TGTGCCAGCAGCACAGGACTAGCCGGCTACAATGAGCAGTTCTTC.